The clone carrying this TCR beta chain has ten or more counts. Antigen unknown. Time point meaning: newly diagnosed GD, antithyroid drugs for less than 3 months. Extracted RNA from PBMCs served as the source of the TCR library. According to the study, TCR beta libraries were built with iRepertoire HTBI primers and CDR3-region Arm-PCR. One entry per CDR3 protein, called by TCRdb with MiXCR from the multiplex PCR reads. Counted here are approximately 350,000 distinct CDR3 sequences, 16% occurring once; the ten biggest clones make up 25% to 30%. The sample comes from a study of regulatory T cells in long-lasting Graves disease. Findings and limits, study-wide: Owing to a sample size that was small, accuracy may have been reduced. New patients shared fewer public clonotypes (about 1,000) than persistent patients did (fewer than 3,000).

The CDR3 loop spans 14 amino acids. CDR1 and CDR2 from the germline V gene are ENHRY and SYGVKD. V shed 3 bases and J shed 2 bases, with 9 bases lying between them. This sample also belongs to another study, concerning T cells in Graves' hyperthyroidism and ophthalmopathy. Turning to that study: Most clonotypes expanded in thyroid above 0.001 were likewise present in blood. A model of 13 V-J features distinguished ophthalmopathy from stable hyperthyroidism.

This TCR was recovered from a man between 40 and 49 years old with Graves disease. The specimen comprised peripheral blood mononuclear cells (PBMCs), sampled at new diagnosis, from a patient treated with antithyroid drugs. The rearrangement uses TRBV10-3 and TRBJ2-3; tentative D call: TRBD2 (7 bases). The CDR3 here is CAISDAGATDTQYF. The CDR3 bases are TGTGCCATCAGTGATGCGGGGGCCACAGATACGCAGTATTTT.